A single count supports the clone carrying this T cell receptor (beta chain). V trimming: 7 bases; J trimming: 7 bases; junction bases outside the gene matches: 11. Germline V lookup: CDR1 WNHNN, CDR2 SYGVQD (reference sequence). The CDR3 is 14 amino acids. TCRdb's table, derived via immunoSEQ multiplex PCR, lists solely in-frame clones and lacks some. The sample shows 250,000 or so clones, 83% of them seen only once. The sample originates from a study of blood T cell repertoires in COVID-19. In the study overall: Collection of acute and convalescent COVID-19 samples took place in the United States, Italy and Spain.

Sequencing was performed on peripheral blood. The chain carries TRBV10-1 and TRBJ1-2; 8 bases are a match to TRBD1. This receptor was taken from a human donor in a cohort sampled during active COVID-19. The CDR3 DNA follows: TGCGCCAGCACTCGAAAGGACAGGGATCCTGGCTACACCTTC. It specifies CASTRKDRDPGYTF.